This T cell receptor beta chain was observed in a study of T cells in Graves' hyperthyroidism and ophthalmopathy. Amplification targeted TCR beta CDR3 regions from RNA transcripts. HTBI primers drove first-round RT-PCR of the TCR CDR3. TCRdb redid the calling of the multiplex PCR reads with MiXCR, one entry per CDR3 protein. Of 330,000 or so distinct CDR3 sequences in the sample, approximately 18% were seen once. About this clonotype itself: Antigen: not known.

The study's findings and limits: Before onset, by a median of approximately 6.8 months, the model predicted ophthalmopathy.

Germline V gene data show CDR1 as LGHDT and CDR2 as YNNKEL (reference sequence). The CDR3 extends over 16 amino acids. Trimming shortened V by 0 bases and J by 0 bases, and 11 bases separated the two germline ends. With duration under 3 months, ophthalmopathy was active: Clinical Activity Score at least 3, NOSPECS at least 4. The study left out patients who had uncontrolled infection, other autoimmune disease, pregnancy or lactation. The V and J genes are TRBV3-1 and TRBJ1-2; the D gene is possibly TRBD1 (5 bases). The receptor was isolated from a man in his fifties with Graves' ophthalmopathy. The sequenced sample was blood. This CDR3 is CASSQELTVANYGYTF. The CDR3 DNA follows: TGTGCCAGCAGCCAAGAATTGACAGTAGCTAACTATGGCTACACCTTC.